A selection of T cell receptor beta chains follows, all from one sample in a study of cytomegalovirus exposure and HLA in healthy donors. Repertoires were generated with immunoSEQ multiplex PCR, while TCRdb's copy carries only in-frame clones and drops some. This sample contains tens of thousands of clones. Material for sequencing was PBMCs. The source is a woman aged 25 to 39 in good health and CMV-seronegative. Each CDR3 is given with its conserved first and last residue. D genes are given only for firm matches.

.	TRBV29-1	10	TRBJ2-1	CSARYNEQFF	TGCAGCGCCAGGTACAATGAGCAGTTCTTC
TRBD1	TRBV27	15	TRBJ2-7	CASSLGDRAFHEQYF	TGTGCCAGCAGTCTCGGGGACAGGGCGTTCCACGAGCAGTACTTC
.	TRBV28	14	TRBJ2-7	CASSLAQGSYEQYF	TGTGCCAGCAGTTTGGCCCAGGGATCCTACGAGCAGTACTTC
TRBD2	TRBV4-1	17	TRBJ2-1	CASSPLLAAGSYNEQFF	TGCGCCAGCAGCCCTTTACTAGCGGCCGGCTCCTACAATGAGCAGTTCTTC
TRBD1	TRBV2	10	TRBJ2-7	CASSPGTEIF	TGTGCCAGCAGCCCCGGGACAGAGATCTTC
.	TRBV19	11	TRBJ2-7	CAPPHEGEQYF	TGTGCTCCCCCACACGAGGGCGAGCAGTACTTC
TRBD1	TRBV11-1	16	TRBJ2-2	CASSLRDRVNTGELFF	TGTGCCAGCAGCTTAAGGGACAGGGTGAACACCGGGGAGCTGTTTTTT
TRBD1	TRBV18	13	TRBJ1-5	CASSRDRNQPQHF	TGTGCCAGCTCCCGGGACAGGAACCAGCCCCAGCATTTT
TRBD1	TRBV9	18	TRBJ1-5	CASSVGDRGRWGNQPQHF	TGTGCCAGCAGCGTAGGGGACAGGGGGCGATGGGGCAATCAGCCCCAGCATTTT
.	TRBV5-1	13	TRBJ2-3	CASSLRETDTQYF	TGCGCCAGCAGCTTGCGAGAGACAGATACGCAGTATTTT
TRBD2	TRBV6-5	15	TRBJ2-2	CASSFASGGAGELFF	TGTGCCAGCAGTTTCGCTAGCGGGGGGGCCGGGGAGCTGTTTTTT
.	TRBV30	10	TRBJ2-1	CAWSFDEQFF	TGTGCCTGGAGTTTCGATGAGCAGTTCTTC
TRBD2	TRBV6-6	15	TRBJ2-7	CASSYVASGNYEQYF	TGTGCCAGCAGTTACGTGGCTAGCGGGAACTACGAGCAGTACTTC
.	TRBV28	11	TRBJ1-1	CASSRGTEAFF	TGTGCCAGCAGCCGGGGCACTGAAGCTTTCTTT
.	TRBV2	14	TRBJ1-2	CASRLGGANYGYTF	TGTGCCAGCAGATTGGGGGGAGCTAACTATGGCTACACCTTC
TRBD1	TRBV28	16	TRBJ1-1	CASSLLGARGQHEAFF	TGTGCCAGCAGTTTACTAGGAGCCCGGGGACAGCACGAAGCTTTCTTT
TRBD1	TRBV6-5	14	TRBJ1-6	CASHRGTYNSPLHF	TGTGCCAGCCACAGGGGAACCTATAATTCACCCCTCCACTTT